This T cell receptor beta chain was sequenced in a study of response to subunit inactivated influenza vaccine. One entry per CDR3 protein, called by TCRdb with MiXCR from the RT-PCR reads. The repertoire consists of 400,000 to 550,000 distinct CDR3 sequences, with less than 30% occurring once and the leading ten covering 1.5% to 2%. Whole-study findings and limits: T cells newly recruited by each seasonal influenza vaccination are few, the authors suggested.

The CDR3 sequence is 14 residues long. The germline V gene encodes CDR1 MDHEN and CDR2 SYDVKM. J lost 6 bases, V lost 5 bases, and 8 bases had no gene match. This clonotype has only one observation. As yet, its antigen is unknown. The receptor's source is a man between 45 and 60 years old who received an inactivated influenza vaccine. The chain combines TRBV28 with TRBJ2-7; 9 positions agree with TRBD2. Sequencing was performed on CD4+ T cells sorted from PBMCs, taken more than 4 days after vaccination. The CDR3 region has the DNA TGTGCCAGCAGTCCACCCTTGCGGGGGGGCGAGCAGTACTTC. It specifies CASSPPLRGGEQYF.